This record covers a single T cell receptor beta chain. Its antigen is not known. One end of the junction is discordant with germline, which a read error may explain. Here immunoSEQ multiplex PCR was the method, and the copy in TCRdb shows in-frame clones only, minus some. Among roughly 380,000 clones listed, just over 90% were seen once. The sample originates from a study of Ad26.COV2.S vaccination and SARS-CoV-2 variants. Study results and caveats: Possibly, TCR breadth and depth analyses underestimated total T cell responses. Reported findings describe substantial breadth in spike-specific CD8+ and CD4+ T cell responses following vaccination.

The clonotype comes from a human donor who had recovered from COVID-19. The sample here was peripheral blood, taken after recovery from COVID-19.

The CDR3 bases are TGTGCCAGCAGCTCGGGACTAGCGAATACCGGGGAGCTGTTTTTT. As protein: CASSSGLANTGELFF. The gene calls are TRBV3-1 (or the pseudogene TRBV3-2) and TRBJ2-2, with 10 bases fitting TRBD2. The CDR3 totals 15 residues. CDR1 LGHDT and CDR2 YNNKEL come from the germline V gene (reference sequence).